These 9 T cell receptor beta chains came from one sample sequenced in a study of T cell clonality in common variable immunodeficiency. Clones were read by immunoSEQ multiplex PCR, and TCRdb kept only the in-frame ones, dropping some. This record lists 55,000 to 65,000 clones, none seen once only, and the top ten clones contain over 1.5%. The sample was peripheral blood mononuclear cells. The receptors were sampled from a person aged 18 to 70 in good health.

This clone has a count of ten or more. The CDR3 end falls 3 residues outside the read, so it is completed with the germline J gene. This chain connects TRBV18 to TRBJ2-5, with a weak D call TRBD1 (6 bases). Germline lookup yields CDR1 KGHSH and CDR2 LQKENI. V gave up 6 bases and J gave up 4 bases, with 12 bases separating them. The CDR3 contains 13 residues. The sequenced part of the CDR3 DNA is TGTGCCAGCTCTGAAAGGGACATAGAGACC. The encoded protein is CASSERDIET. The whole CDR3 reads CASSERDIETQYF.

This clone was seen at least ten times. Read data end 3 residues before the CDR3 end; the end is taken from the germline J gene. The chain carries TRBV2 and TRBJ1-4, with 10 bases that match TRBD1. Germline CDR1 and CDR2: SNHLY and FYNNEI. V shed 6 bases, J shed 0 bases, and the junction held 10 bases outside the gene matches. The CDR3 spans 18 residues. Partial CDR3 DNA: TGTGCCAGCAGCGACGAGGGACAGGGGACTTCAACTAATGAAAAA. It codes for CASSDEGQGTSTNEK. The entire CDR3 is CASSDEGQGTSTNEKLFF. Looking up the rest from reference TRBV2 and TRBJ1-4 gives the full variable domain: EPEVTQTPSHQVTQMGQEVILRCVPISNHLYFYWYRQILGQKVEFLVSFYNNEISEKSEIFDDQFSVERPDGSNFTLKIRSTKLEDSAMYFCASSDEGQGTSTNEKLFFGSGTQLSVL.

This clone showed up many times. The CDR3 is cut off 3 residues early in the read; its end comes from the germline J gene. V usage is TRBV5-1 and J usage is TRBJ2-3; D remains ambiguous. This CDR3 has 14 residues. Trimming stripped 0 bases from V and 0 bases from J, with 5 bases between. Germline V lookup: CDR1 SGHRS, CDR2 YFSETQ. Incomplete CDR3 DNA: TGCGCCAGCAGCTTGGCCTACAGCACAGATACG. Translation gives CASSLAYSTDT. The whole CDR3 sequence is CASSLAYSTDTQYF.

This clone was seen ten or more times. The CDR3 sequence is CAWGTGLYEQYF. CDR3 bases read: TGTGCCTGGGGGACAGGGTTATACGAG. This chain connects TRBV30 to TRBJ2-7, with 9 positions matching TRBD1. The read is 3 residues too short to cover the CDR3 end, so that end is filled in from the germline J gene. Germline V gene data show CDR1 as GTSNPN and CDR2 as SVGIG (reference sequence). With V trimmed by 5 bases and J by 4 bases, 3 bases remained unmatched. CDR3 length: 12 residues.

This clone was picked up many times. The CDR3 is cut off 3 residues early in the read; its end comes from the germline J gene. This sequence joins TRBV19 and TRBJ2-3; D remains unclear. The CDR3 covers 14 residues. Looked up from germline, CDR1 is LNHDA and CDR2 is SQIVND (reference sequence). The V end lost 1 base, the J end lost 3 bases, and 8 bases lay between the germline ends. The part of the CDR3 DNA that was read is TGTGCCAGTAGTATAGGTACAGCAACAGATACG. This encodes CASSIGTATDT. The entire CDR3 sequence reads CASSIGTATDTQYF.

This clone has a count of ten or more. The read terminates 3 residues ahead of where the CDR3 ends, so the germline J gene completes it. V usage is TRBV4-1 and J usage is TRBJ2-5; D is possibly TRBD1 (5 bases). V lost 1 base and J lost 0, with 6 bases in between. Germline V gene data show CDR1 as MGHRA and CDR2 as YSYEKL. This CDR3 has 14 amino acids. The CDR3 loop reads CASSQAGNQETQYF. CDR3 DNA, as far as it was read: TGCGCCAGCAGCCAAGCAGGGAACCAAGAGACC.

This clone was seen repeatedly, ten times or more. A much bigger clone sits one base away, suggesting this may be a read error. The missing CDR3 end, 3 residues past where the read stops, is filled in from the germline J gene. The chain couples TRBV6-4 to TRBJ2-1; D ambiguous. CDR3 length: 11 residues. CDR1 MRHNA and CDR2 SNTAGT come from the germline V gene. Trimming took off 5 bases at V and 4 bases at J, with 3 bases between the two ends. CDR3 bases read: TGTGCCAGCAGTCCATACAATGAG. Protein sequence: CASSPYNE. The entire CDR3 is CASSPYNEQFF.

Ten or more counts support this clone. With the read ending 3 residues before the CDR3 end, the germline J gene is used to fill in that end. The chain combines TRBV12-3 or TRBV12-4 with TRBJ1-2; possibly TRBD1 for D (5 bases). Trimming took off 4 bases at V and 5 bases at J, with 11 bases between the two ends. The CDR3 has 13 amino acids. The CDR3 here is CASSYQGGYGYTF. The part of the CDR3 DNA that was read is TGTGCCAGCAGTTATCAGGGAGGGTATGGC.

This clone came up many times. The read stops 3 residues short of the end of the CDR3; the missing end is completed from the germline J gene. This chain uses TRBV30 with TRBJ1-5; the match to TRBD1 covers 7 bases. The V gene end was trimmed by 1 base and the J gene end by 6 bases; junction bases not matched to a gene: 9. This CDR3 is 15 amino acids long. Germline-derived CDR1 and CDR2 are GTSNPN and SVGIG (reference sequence). The CDR3 loop is CAWSELRQGPQPQHF. The part of the CDR3 DNA that was read is TGTGCCTGGAGTGAACTCAGACAGGGCCCTCAGCCC.